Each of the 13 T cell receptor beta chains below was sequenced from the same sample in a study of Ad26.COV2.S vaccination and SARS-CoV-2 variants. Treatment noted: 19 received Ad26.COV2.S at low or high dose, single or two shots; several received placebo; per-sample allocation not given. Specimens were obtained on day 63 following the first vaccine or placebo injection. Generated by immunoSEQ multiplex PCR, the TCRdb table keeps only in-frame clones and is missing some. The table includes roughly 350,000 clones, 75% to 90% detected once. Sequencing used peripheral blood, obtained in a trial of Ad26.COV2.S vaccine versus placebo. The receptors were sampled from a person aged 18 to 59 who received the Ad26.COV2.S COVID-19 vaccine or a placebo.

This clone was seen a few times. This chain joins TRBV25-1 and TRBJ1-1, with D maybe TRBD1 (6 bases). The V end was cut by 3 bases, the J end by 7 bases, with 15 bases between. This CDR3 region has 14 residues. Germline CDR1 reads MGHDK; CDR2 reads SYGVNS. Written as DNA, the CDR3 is TGTGCCAGCAGTGACGGACAGACTAGGCTTGAAGCTTTCTTT. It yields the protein CASSDGQTRLEAFF.

CDR3 residues: CASSLTPPREGNYEQYF. For the CDR3, the DNA is TGTGCCAGCAGCTTAACCCCCCCACGGGAGGGAAACTACGAGCAGTACTTC. V is TRBV13 and J is TRBJ2-7; 8 bases align to TRBD2. The CDR3 length is 17 residues. Germline loops: CDR1 PRHDT, CDR2 FYEKMQ (reference sequence). J was trimmed by 3 bases and V by 2 bases; bases with no gene match: 12. The variable domain in full, completed from reference TRBV13 and TRBJ2-7, reads AAGVIQSPRHLIKEKRETATLKCYPIPRHDTVYWYQQGPGQDPQFLISFYEKMQSDKGSIPDRFSAQQFSDYHSELNMSSLELGDSALYFCASSLTPPREGNYEQYFGPGTRLTVT.

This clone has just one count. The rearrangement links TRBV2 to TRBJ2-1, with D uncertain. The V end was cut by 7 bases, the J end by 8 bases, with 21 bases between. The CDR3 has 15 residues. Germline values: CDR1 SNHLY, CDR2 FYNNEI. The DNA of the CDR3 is TGTGCCAGCACGCTAGAACTGAACCACGAGGATGAGCAGTTCTTC. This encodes CASTLELNHEDEQFF.

The CDR3 spells CASSQEIAGVYYEQYF. CDR3 nucleotides: TGTGCCAGCAGCCAAGAGATAGCGGGAGTGTACTACGAGCAGTACTTC. This rearrangement joins TRBV3-1 (or the pseudogene TRBV3-2) to TRBJ2-7, with TRBD2 matching 9 bases. CDR3 length equals 16 residues. Germline assignment: CDR1 LGHDT and CDR2 YNNKEL (reference sequence). V lost 0 bases, J lost 3 bases, and 6 bases stayed unmatched.

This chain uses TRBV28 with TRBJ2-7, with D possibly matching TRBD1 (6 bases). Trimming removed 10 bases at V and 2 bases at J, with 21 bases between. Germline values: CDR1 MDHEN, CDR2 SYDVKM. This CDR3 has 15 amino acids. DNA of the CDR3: TGTGCCACCCAGGGGAAGGACCCAAAGACCTACGAGCAGTACTTC. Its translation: CATQGKDPKTYEQYF. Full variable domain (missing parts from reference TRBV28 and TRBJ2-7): DVKVTQSSRYLVKRTGEKVFLECVQDMDHENMFWYRQDPGLGLRLIYFSYDVKMKEKGDIPEGYSVSREKKERFSLILESASTNQTSMYLCATQGKDPKTYEQYFGPGTRLTVT.

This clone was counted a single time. The CDR3 spells CASSYLHGPNYGYTF. The CDR3, as DNA: TGTGCCAGCAGTTACCTACATGGACCCAACTATGGCTACACCTTC. This chain connects TRBV6-6 to TRBJ1-2; D call uncertain. Trimming removed 2 bases from V and 2 bases from J, with 12 bases in between. CDR3 length equals 15 residues. Germline CDR1 is MNHNY and CDR2 is SVGAGI (reference sequence).

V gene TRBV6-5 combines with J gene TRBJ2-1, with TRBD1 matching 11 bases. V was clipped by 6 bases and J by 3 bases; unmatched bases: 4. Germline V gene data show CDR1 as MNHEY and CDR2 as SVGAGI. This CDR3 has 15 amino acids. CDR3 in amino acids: CASRGQGAVYNEQFF. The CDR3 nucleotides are TGTGCCAGCAGAGGACAGGGGGCCGTCTACAATGAGCAGTTCTTC.

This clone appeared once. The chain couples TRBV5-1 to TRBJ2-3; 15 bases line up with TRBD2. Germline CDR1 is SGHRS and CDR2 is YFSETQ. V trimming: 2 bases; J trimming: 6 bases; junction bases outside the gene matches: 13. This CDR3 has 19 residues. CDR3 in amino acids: CASSFAGTSGRTHPDTQYF. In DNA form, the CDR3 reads TGCGCCAGCAGCTTCGCCGGGACTAGCGGGAGGACCCATCCGGATACGCAGTATTTT.

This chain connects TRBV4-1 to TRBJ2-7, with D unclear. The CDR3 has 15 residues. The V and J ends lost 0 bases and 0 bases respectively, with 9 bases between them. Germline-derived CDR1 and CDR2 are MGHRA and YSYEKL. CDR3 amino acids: CASSQEQRSSYEQYF. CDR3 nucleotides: TGCGCCAGCAGCCAAGAGCAACGGTCCTCCTACGAGCAGTACTTC.

The CDR3 loop reads CASSTYRGGTIDEQYF. For the CDR3, the DNA is TGTGCCAGCAGCACATACAGGGGGGGGACTATAGACGAGCAGTACTTC. The chain links TRBV11-2 to TRBJ2-7; a weak D match, TRBD1 (8 bases). Germline V lookup: CDR1 SGHAT, CDR2 FQNNGV. V was shortened by 5 bases and J by 5 bases, with 22 bases between the two germline ends. The CDR3 extends over 16 amino acids. The full variable domain, rest sourced from reference TRBV11-2 and TRBJ2-7, is EAGVAQSPRYKIIEKRQSVAFWCNPISGHATLYWYQQILGQGPKLLIQFQNNGVVDDSQLPKDRFSAERLKGVDSTLKIQPAKLEDSAVYLCASSTYRGGTIDEQYFGPGTRLTVT.

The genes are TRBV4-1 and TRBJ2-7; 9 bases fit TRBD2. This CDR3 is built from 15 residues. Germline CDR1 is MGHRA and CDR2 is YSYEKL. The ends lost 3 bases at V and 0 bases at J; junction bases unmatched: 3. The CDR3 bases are TGCGCCAGCAGCCACCTGGGACTAGCCTCCTACGAGCAGTACTTC. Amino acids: CASSHLGLASYEQYF.

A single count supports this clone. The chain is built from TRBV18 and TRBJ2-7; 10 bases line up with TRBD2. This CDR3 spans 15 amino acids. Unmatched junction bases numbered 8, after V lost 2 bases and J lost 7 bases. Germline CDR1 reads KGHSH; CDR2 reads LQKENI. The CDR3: CASSPTSGIVWEQYF. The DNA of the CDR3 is TGTGCCAGCTCACCAACTAGCGGGATAGTGTGGGAGCAGTACTTC.

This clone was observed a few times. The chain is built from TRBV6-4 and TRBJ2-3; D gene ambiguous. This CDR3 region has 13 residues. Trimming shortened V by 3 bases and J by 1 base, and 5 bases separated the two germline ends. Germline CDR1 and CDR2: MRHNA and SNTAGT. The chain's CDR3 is CASSDQRTDTQYF. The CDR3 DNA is TGTGCCAGCAGTGATCAGCGCACAGATACGCAGTATTTT.